This TCR beta chain was found in a study of blood T cell repertoires in COVID-19. Looking at the study overall: Acute and convalescent COVID-19 samples came from the United States, Italy and Spain.

Source study methods: The assay estimated nucleated cells by amplifying reference gene primers. Assay: immunoSEQ multiplex PCR; the TCRdb copy retains only in-frame clones and omits some. From that table come the V and J calls and clone size; the DNA was used to work out D and trimming. The sample shows 60,000 to 70,000 clones, over 75% of them seen only once. This CDR3 has 13 residues. Germline CDR1 LNHDA, CDR2 SQIVND (reference sequence). Trimming pared 7 bases from V and 3 bases from J, leaving 10 bases between. The receptor comes from a woman aged 55-75 years with acute or convalescent COVID-19. The rearrangement links TRBV19 to TRBJ1-5, with D perhaps matching TRBD1 (6 bases). Specimen: peripheral blood. DNA of the CDR3: TGTGCCAGTACCTGGACAGTCAATCAGCCCCAGCATTTT. Translating gives CASTWTVNQPQHF.